This TCR beta chain was obtained from a study of T-cell memory formation after mild COVID-19. General study points: There was no confirmation that second-wave clones peaking on day 37 were SARS-CoV-2 specific. From day 15 to 85, contracting clones were balanced between CD4 and CD8, whereas later expanders leaned toward CD4+. There were some responding clones in pre-infection memory, which suggested that cross-reactive memory had joined. The study found contracting CD4+ clones mainly in CM and EM and contracting CD8+ clones in EMRA.

TCRdb recomputed calls from the 5' RACE reads with MiXCR, one row per CDR3 protein. The top ten hold about 20% of the sample, which has under 450,000 distinct CDR3 sequences, approximately 15% seen once. The table lists this clonotype with a few counts. Its antigen is undetermined. The CDR3 length is 16 residues. The germline CDR1 and CDR2 sequences are MGHRA and YSYEKL. Trimming pared 2 bases from V and 5 bases from J, leaving 18 bases between. The chain recombines TRBV4-1 with TRBJ1-1, with TRBD1 as a possible D gene (6 bases). Sequenced material: PBMCs or a T cell subset sorted from them (not recorded which). The receptor's source is a man aged 18-30 years who had mild COVID-19 (a few samples of this study predate the infection). Cell type and time point are not known. CDR3 DNA: TGCGCCAGCAGCCAAAGGTTGCCGGGGGCGCAGACTGAAGCTTTCTTT. Amino acids: CASSQRLPGAQTEAFF.